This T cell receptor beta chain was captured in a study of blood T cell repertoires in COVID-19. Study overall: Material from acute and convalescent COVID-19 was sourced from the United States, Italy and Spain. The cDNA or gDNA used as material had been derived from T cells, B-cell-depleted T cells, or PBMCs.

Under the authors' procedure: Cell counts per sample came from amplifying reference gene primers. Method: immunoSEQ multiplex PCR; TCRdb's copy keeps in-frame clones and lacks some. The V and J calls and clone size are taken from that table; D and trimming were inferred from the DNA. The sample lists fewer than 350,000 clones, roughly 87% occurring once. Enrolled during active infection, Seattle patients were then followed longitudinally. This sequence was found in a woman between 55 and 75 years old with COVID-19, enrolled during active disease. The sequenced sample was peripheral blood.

The CDR3 DNA reads TGTGCCAGCAGTATAAATAGCGGGGGGGCCTACAATGAGCAGTTCTTC. As protein: CASSINSGGAYNEQFF. The chain links TRBV6-4 to TRBJ2-1; 11 positions match TRBD2. The germline gives CDR1 MRHNA, CDR2 SNTAGT. V was pared by 5 bases and J by 2 bases, with 5 bases of the junction left unmatched. This CDR3 spans 16 amino acids.